These T cell receptor beta chains were read from a single sample in a study of T cell responses to AZD1222 COVID-19 vaccine. Only in-frame clones appear in the TCRdb table, and some are missing; sequencing was by immunoSEQ multiplex PCR. The profile shows about 110,000 clones, roughly 90% of them singletons. The sample consisted of peripheral blood, taken on day 0 of AZD1222 vaccination. These receptors all come from an adult in good health. Both conserved end residues are part of each CDR3. Each record gives: CDR3 length, V gene, D gene, clone size, J gene, CDR3 protein, CDR3 DNA. A D gene is named only where the DNA matches it firmly. Some rows mark clone size as missing; the rest say once, few, many or name a class of expanded clone.

>17|TRBV2|NA|NA|TRBJ2-3
CASSEVVPNGSTDTQYF
TGTGCCAGCAGTGAAGTTGTGCCCAATGGGAGCACAGATACGCAGTATTTT
>15|TRBV9|TRBD1|NA|TRBJ1-1
CASSVGTGANTEAFF
TGTGCCAGCAGCGTAGGAACAGGGGCTAACACTGAAGCTTTCTTT
>12|TRBV2|NA|NA|TRBJ2-1
CASSGLTGTEFF
TGTGCCAGCAGTGGTTTAACAGGGACCGAGTTCTTC
>17|TRBV18|TRBD2|NA|TRBJ2-5
CASSPPSSGGLRETQYF
TGTGCCAGCTCACCACCGTCCAGCGGGGGCCTCCGAGAGACCCAGTACTTC
>12|TRBV12-5|NA|many|TRBJ2-3
CASAGPPDTQYF
TGTGCTAGTGCCGGGCCCCCGGATACGCAGTATTTT
>14|TRBV7-9|NA|NA|TRBJ2-4
CASSFTGAKNIQYF
TGTGCCAGCAGCTTCACAGGCGCCAAAAACATTCAGTACTTC
>15|TRBV3-1/TRBV3-2|TRBD1|NA|TRBJ2-7
CASSPSRDRSYEQYF
TGTGCCAGCAGCCCGAGCCGGGACAGGAGCTACGAGCAGTACTTC
>19|TRBV5-1|TRBD1|NA|TRBJ2-1
CASSLGWGQGATSHNEQFF
TGCGCCAGCAGCCTAGGGTGGGGGCAGGGGGCGACCTCTCACAATGAGCAGTTCTTC
>15|TRBV7-9|NA|NA|TRBJ2-3
CASSPVAASTDTQYF
TGTGCCAGCAGCCCAGTAGCGGCTAGCACAGATACGCAGTATTTT
>14|TRBV4-1|NA|NA|TRBJ2-1
CASSQGGSLDEQFF
TGCGCCAGCAGCCAAGGGGGGAGCCTGGATGAGCAGTTCTTC
>15|TRBV4-3|NA|NA|TRBJ1-4
CASSQGTSGNEKLFF
TGCGCCAGCAGCCAAGGGACGTCGGGTAATGAAAAACTGTTTTTT